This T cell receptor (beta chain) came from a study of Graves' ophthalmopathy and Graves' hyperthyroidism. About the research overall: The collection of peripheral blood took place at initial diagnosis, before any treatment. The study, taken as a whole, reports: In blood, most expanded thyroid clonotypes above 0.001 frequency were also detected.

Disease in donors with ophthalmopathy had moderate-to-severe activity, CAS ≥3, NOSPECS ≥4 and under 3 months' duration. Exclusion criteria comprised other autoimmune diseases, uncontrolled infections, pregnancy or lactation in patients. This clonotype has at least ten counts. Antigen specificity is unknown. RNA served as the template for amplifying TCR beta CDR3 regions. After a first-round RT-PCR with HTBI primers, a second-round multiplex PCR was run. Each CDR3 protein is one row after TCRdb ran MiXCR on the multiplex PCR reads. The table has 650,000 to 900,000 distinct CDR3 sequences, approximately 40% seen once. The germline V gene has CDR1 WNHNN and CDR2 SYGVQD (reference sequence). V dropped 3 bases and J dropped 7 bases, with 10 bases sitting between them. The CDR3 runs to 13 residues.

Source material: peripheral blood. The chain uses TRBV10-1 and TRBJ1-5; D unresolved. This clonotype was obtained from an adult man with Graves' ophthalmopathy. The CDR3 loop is CASSDLQGQPQHF. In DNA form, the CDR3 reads TGCGCCAGCAGTGATCTCCAAGGACAGCCCCAGCATTTT.